Presented here are 7 T cell receptor beta chains from one specimen sequenced in a study of T cell repertoires in cytomegalovirus infection. TCRdb independently ran MiXCR on the reads; one entry per CDR3 protein. The table includes hundreds of thousands of distinct CDR3 sequences, approximately 31% detected once. Source material: PBMCs. All receptors derive from a human donor in good health (CMV status not recorded). Some clones in this sample may be carry-over from other donors' samples.

V is TRBV4-3 and J is TRBJ2-2; no clear D gene. Germline V gene lookup returns CDR1 LGHNA and CDR2 YSLEER. The CDR3 contains 16 residues. The V gene lost 0 bases and the J gene lost 6 bases, with 14 bases spanning the gap. The CDR3 sequence is CASSQEGISPAGELFF. The CDR3 region has the DNA TGCGCCAGCAGCCAAGAAGGGATTAGCCCCGCCGGGGAGCTGTTTTTT.

This clonotype occurred a few times. The CDR3 nucleotides are TGTGCCAGCAGTTACACGGGACTAGAAGAGACCCAGTACTTC. Translation gives CASSYTGLEETQYF. The genes are TRBV6-6 and TRBJ2-5; 8 positions agree with TRBD2. J lost 3 bases, V lost 2 bases, and 2 bases had no gene match. Germline V gene sequence: CDR1 MNHNY, CDR2 SVGAGI (reference sequence). The CDR3 loop spans 14 amino acids.

The chain is built from TRBV6-5 and TRBJ2-3, with D possibly TRBD2 on 6 matching bases. CDR1 MNHEY and CDR2 SVGAGI come from the germline V gene. The CDR3 covers 16 residues. Trimming pared 3 bases from V and 3 bases from J, leaving 16 bases between. For the CDR3, the DNA is TGTGCCAGCAGTTATCAGACAGCGGGTCTGACAGATACGCAGTATTTT. Translation gives CASSYQTAGLTDTQYF.

Notes on this clonotype: The junction departs from the called germline gene at one end, perhaps through a read error. The chain is built from TRBV6-1 and TRBJ2-1; TRBD2 might be the D (6 bases). Per germline, CDR1 MNHNS and CDR2 SASEGT. This CDR3 has 15 amino acids. CDR3 amino acids: CASSGTEAGINQQFF. CDR3 DNA: TGTGCCAGCAGCGGGACTGAGGCCGGGATCAATCAGCAGTTCTTC.

The chain couples TRBV19 to TRBJ1-5; D may be TRBD1 (6 bases). The CDR3 consists of 15 residues. Trimming took off 3 bases at V and 5 bases at J, with 14 bases between the two ends. The germline CDR1 and CDR2 sequences are LNHDA and SQIVND (reference sequence). CDR3 in amino acids: CASSMAGALDQPQHF. In DNA, the CDR3 is TGTGCCAGTAGTATGGCGGGGGCTTTGGATCAGCCCCAGCATTTT.

A few counts support this clonotype. The V call is TRBV11-2, the J call TRBJ2-3; 7 bases align to TRBD1. V shed 8 bases and J 1 base; nucleotides not matched to a gene: 3. Per germline, CDR1 SGHAT and CDR2 FQNNGV. The CDR3 extends over 13 amino acids. The CDR3 reads CASHGQGTDTQYF. CDR3 nucleotides: TGTGCCAGCCACGGACAGGGCACAGATACGCAGTATTTT.

CDR3 region: CSARVRSGANVLTF. CDR3 sequence (DNA): TGCAGTGCTAGAGTCCGCTCTGGGGCCAACGTCCTGACTTTC. This chain links TRBV20-1 with TRBJ2-6; D is ambiguous. The CDR3 covers 14 residues. Per germline, CDR1 DFQATT and CDR2 SNEGSKA (reference sequence). Trimming stripped 1 base from V and 0 bases from J, with 4 bases between.